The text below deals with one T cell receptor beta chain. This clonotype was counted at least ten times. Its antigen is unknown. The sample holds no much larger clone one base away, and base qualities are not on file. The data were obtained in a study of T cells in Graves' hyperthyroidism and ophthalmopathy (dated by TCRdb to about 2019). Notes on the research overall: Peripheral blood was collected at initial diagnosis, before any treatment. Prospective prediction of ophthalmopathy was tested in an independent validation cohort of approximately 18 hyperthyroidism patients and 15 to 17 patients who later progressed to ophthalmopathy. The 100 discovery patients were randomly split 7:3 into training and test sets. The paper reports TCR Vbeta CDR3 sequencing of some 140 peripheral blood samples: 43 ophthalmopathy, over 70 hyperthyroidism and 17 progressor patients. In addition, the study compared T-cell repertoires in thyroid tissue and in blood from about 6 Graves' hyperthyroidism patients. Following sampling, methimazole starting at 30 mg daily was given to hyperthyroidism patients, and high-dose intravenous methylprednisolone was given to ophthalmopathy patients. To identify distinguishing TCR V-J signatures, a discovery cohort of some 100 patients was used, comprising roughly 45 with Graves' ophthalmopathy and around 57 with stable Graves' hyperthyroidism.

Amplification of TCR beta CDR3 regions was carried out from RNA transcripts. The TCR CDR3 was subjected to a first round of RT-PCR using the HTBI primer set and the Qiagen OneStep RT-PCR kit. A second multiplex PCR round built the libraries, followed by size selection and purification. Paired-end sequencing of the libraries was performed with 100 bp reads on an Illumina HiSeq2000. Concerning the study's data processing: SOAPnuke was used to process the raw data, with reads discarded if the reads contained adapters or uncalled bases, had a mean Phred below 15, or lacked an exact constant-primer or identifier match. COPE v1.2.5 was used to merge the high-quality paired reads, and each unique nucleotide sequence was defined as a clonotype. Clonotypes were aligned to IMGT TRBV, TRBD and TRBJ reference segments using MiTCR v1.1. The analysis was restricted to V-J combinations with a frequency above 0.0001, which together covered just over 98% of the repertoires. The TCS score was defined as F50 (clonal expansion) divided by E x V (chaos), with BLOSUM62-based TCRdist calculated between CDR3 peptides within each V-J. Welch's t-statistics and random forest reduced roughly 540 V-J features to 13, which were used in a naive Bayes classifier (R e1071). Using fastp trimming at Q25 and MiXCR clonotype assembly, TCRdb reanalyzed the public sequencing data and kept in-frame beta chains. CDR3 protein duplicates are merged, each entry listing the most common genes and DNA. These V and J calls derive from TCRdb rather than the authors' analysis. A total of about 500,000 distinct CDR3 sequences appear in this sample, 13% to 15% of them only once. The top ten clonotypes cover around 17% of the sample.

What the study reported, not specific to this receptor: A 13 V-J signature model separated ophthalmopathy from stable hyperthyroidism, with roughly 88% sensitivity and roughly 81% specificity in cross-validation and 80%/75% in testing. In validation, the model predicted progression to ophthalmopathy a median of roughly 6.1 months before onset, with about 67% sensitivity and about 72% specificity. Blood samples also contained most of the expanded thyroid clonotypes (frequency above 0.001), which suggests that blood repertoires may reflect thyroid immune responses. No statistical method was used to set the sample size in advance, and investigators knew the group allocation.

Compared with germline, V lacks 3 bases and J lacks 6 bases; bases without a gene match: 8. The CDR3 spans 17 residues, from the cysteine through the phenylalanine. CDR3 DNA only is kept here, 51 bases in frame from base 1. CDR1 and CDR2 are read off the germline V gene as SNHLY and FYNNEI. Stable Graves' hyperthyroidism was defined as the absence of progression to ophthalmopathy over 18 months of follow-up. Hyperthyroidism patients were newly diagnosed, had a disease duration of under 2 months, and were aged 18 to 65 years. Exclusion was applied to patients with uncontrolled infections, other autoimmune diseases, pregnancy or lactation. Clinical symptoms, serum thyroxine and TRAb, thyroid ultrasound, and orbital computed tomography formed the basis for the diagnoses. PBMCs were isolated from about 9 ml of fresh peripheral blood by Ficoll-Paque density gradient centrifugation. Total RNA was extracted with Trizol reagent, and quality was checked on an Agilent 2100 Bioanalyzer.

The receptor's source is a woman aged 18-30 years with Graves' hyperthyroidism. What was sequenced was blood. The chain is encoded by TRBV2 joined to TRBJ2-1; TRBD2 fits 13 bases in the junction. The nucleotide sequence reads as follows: TGTGCCAGCAGTGAGCGGACTAGCGGGAGTTATAGCAATGAGCAGTTCTTC. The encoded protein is CASSERTSGSYSNEQFF. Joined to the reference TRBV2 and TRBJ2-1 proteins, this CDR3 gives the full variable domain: EPEVTQTPSHQVTQMGQEVILRCVPISNHLYFYWYRQILGQKVEFLVSFYNNEISEKSEIFDDQFSVERPDGSNFTLKIRSTKLEDSAMYFCASSERTSGSYSNEQFFGPGTRLTVL.